These T cell receptor beta chains were read from a single sample in a study of quantifying T cell responses using KT2 cells. From the UMI-ligation and nested PCR reads, TCRdb called clonotypes with MiXCR, one entry per CDR3 protein. Counted here are tens of thousands of distinct CDR3 sequences, about 9.9% occurring once; the ten biggest clones make up about 10%. Specimen: PBMCs spiked with cells of the T cell clone KT2. The receptors come from a human donor. Each CDR3 is given with its conserved first and last residue. For some rows the clone size is stated as once, few or many, or as a class when expanded; others skip it.

CDR3 length,J gene,clone size,V gene,CDR3 protein
18,TRBJ2-7,many,TRBV20-1,CSARGEPGLAGVGYEQYF
17,TRBJ2-4,many,TRBV14,CASSQLGLAEAKNIQYF
14,TRBJ2-1,NA,TRBV20-1,CSAPSGRLPNEQFF
15,TRBJ2-1,many,TRBV28,CASSLGGGVHNEQFF
12,TRBJ2-7,NA,TRBV20-1,CSARGEIDEQYF
16,TRBJ2-3,few,TRBV4-1,CASSQEPGQRTDTQYF
13,TRBJ2-7,few,TRBV12-3/TRBV12-4,CASSFGGGDEQYF
15,TRBJ2-3,many,TRBV9,CASSVLGLQADTQYF
12,TRBJ2-7,few,TRBV10-3,CAILAPTYEQYF
14,TRBJ2-5,NA,TRBV5-1,CASSLDRGEETQYF
18,TRBJ2-1,few,TRBV10-3,CAISERLAGGPSGNEQFF
14,TRBJ2-1,NA,TRBV20-1,CSAGSYSSYNEQFF
16,TRBJ1-4,few,TRBV7-3,CASSYALRDIGEKLFF
16,TRBJ1-5,NA,TRBV6-2/TRBV6-3,CASSRGTGVSNQPQHF
15,TRBJ1-2,NA,TRBV5-8,CASSFIWGRDYGYTF
16,TRBJ1-6,once,TRBV5-1,CASSRTGSSYNSPLHF
12,TRBJ1-1,once,TRBV6-5,CASRRGGTEAFF
12,TRBJ2-7,few,TRBV6-2/TRBV6-3,CASSSNGYEQYF
18,TRBJ2-5,NA,TRBV2,CASSSTGLPPGPQETQYF
17,TRBJ1-6,NA,TRBV20-1,CSARVPATGYFDSPLHF
15,TRBJ2-3,NA,TRBV6-4,CASSESGGGTDTQYF
11,TRBJ1-6,many,TRBV12-3/TRBV12-4,CASQGSSPLHF
13,TRBJ1-5,NA,TRBV7-2,CASSSDSGTSQHF
13,TRBJ1-2,few,TRBV7-9,CASSLAAIYGYTF
18,TRBJ1-1,NA,TRBV20-1,CSAVHLGTGRGMNTEAFF
11,TRBJ2-1,few,TRBV10-2,CASSESFEQFF
11,TRBJ1-4,NA,TRBV5-5,CASSWATVMFF
13,TRBJ1-1,few,TRBV11-2,CASSFEGGTEAFF
13,TRBJ2-3,many,TRBV12-3/TRBV12-4,CASSFQGPDTQYF
18,TRBJ1-1,few,TRBV7-9,CASSLLVLMGELNTEAFF
14,TRBJ1-1,NA,TRBV5-4,CASSLDLGLTEAFF
16,TRBJ2-6,medium-sized,TRBV4-3,CASSQDRGSGANVLTF
14,TRBJ2-5,NA,TRBV4-2,CASSQDDAGVAQYF
12,TRBJ2-5,NA,TRBV6-5,CATQGGAETQYF
15,TRBJ1-4,few,TRBV7-9,CASSLTGRGDEKLFF
15,TRBJ2-1,few,TRBV3-1,CASSQGGGQYNEQFF
14,TRBJ2-3,NA,TRBV18,CASSPSSEGGTQYF